This T cell receptor beta chain is from a study of blood T cell repertoires in COVID-19. Across the whole study: The origin of the acute and convalescent COVID-19 samples was the United States, Italy and Spain. Nucleic acid was either cDNA or gDNA, and it came from T cells, B-cell-depleted T cells, or PBMCs.

Trimming left V 2 bases short and J 3 bases short, with 8 bases between. This CDR3 region has 14 residues. CDR1 and CDR2 (germline): MRHNA, SNTAGT. The authors' processing: The authors estimated nucleated cell counts from reference gene primer amplification. Sequencing was performed with immunoSEQ multiplex PCR; in TCRdb, only in-frame clones are kept and a portion is missing. The DNA was the basis for D and trimming; V, J and clone size are from that table. Here the sample spans 200,000 or so clones, approximately 85% being singletons. Sequencing used peripheral blood. The receptor was derived from a man between 45 and 60 years old who had recovered from COVID-19. The rearrangement uses TRBV6-4 and TRBJ2-1; D is possibly TRBD2 (5 bases). In DNA form, the CDR3 reads TGTGCCAGCAGTGACGGAGGCAGCTACAATGAGCAGTTCTTC. It codes for CASSDGGSYNEQFF.